This entry features one T cell receptor (beta chain) sequence. Its antigen remains unidentified. This sample was included in a study of response to subunit inactivated influenza vaccine. Study results and caveats: Researchers suggested that each seasonal influenza vaccination recruits few new T cells.

Germline loops: CDR1 MDHEN, CDR2 SYDVKM. With 3 bases removed from V and 3 bases from J, the gap between germline ends came to 15 bases. The CDR3 totals 16 residues. TCRdb analysed the RT-PCR reads with MiXCR anew, one entry per CDR3 protein. This table holds approximately 700,000 distinct CDR3 sequences, less than 20% found once. The TCR sequence derives from a man in his fifties or sixties who received an inactivated influenza vaccine. The V gene is TRBV28, the J gene TRBJ2-1; D gene uncertain. The sequences come from PBMCs from blood, collected less than 13 days after vaccination. Here the CDR3 reads CASSFGLAEFYNEQFF. The CDR3, as DNA: TGTGCCAGCAGTTTTGGGTTGGCGGAATTCTACAATGAGCAGTTCTTC.